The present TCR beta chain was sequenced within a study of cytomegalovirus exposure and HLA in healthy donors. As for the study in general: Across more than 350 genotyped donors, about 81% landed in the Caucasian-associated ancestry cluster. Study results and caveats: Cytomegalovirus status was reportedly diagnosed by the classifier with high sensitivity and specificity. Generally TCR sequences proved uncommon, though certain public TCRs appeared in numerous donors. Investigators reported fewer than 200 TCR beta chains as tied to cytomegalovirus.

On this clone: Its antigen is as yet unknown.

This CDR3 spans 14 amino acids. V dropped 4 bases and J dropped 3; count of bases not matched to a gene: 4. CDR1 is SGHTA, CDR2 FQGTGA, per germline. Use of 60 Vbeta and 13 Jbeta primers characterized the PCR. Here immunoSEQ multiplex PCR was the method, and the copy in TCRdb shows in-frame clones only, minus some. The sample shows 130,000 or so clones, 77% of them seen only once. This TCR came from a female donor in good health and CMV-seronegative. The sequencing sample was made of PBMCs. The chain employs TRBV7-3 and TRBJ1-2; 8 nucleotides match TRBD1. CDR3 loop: CASSSGGTDYGYTF. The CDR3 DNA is TGTGCCAGCAGCTCAGGGGGCACGGACTATGGCTACACCTTC.